The text below deals with one T cell receptor (beta chain). The antigen is unknown. This sample was included in a study of vaccination and CD4 T cells after COVID-19. Study-wide background: Researchers treated cells with overlapping spike peptides taken from SARS-CoV-2, HCoV-NL63, HCoV-OC43 and HCoV-229E.

The CDR3 is made up of 14 amino acids. Germline V gene lookup returns CDR1 SGDLS and CDR2 YYNGEE. V trimming: 4 bases; J trimming: 4 bases; junction bases outside the gene matches: 5. The Oncomine TCR Beta short-read assay was what sequenced the DNA obtained from cultured CD4+ T cells. TCRdb itself ran the PCR reads through MiXCR, one entry per CDR3 protein. This table has tens of thousands of distinct CDR3 sequences, over 25% appearing once. Stated time point: late sampling 161 to 241 days after vaccination in a few convalescent patients. Treatment noted: roughly 10-day PBMC culture with coronavirus spike peptide pools or control peptides (ViraFEST assay). The authors cultured about 2.2 million PBMCs per well with 8.5 to 10 IU/ml IL-2 and about 9.9 ug/ml peptide pools.

This clonotype was sampled from a human donor who had recovered from COVID-19. J is TRBJ2-1 and V is TRBV9, with 7 bases fitting TRBD1. The input for sequencing was CD4+ T cells from blood, cultured in vitro, taken about 7 months after SARS-CoV-2 vaccination. CDR3 residues: CASSPLQGYNEQFF. In DNA form, the CDR3 reads TGTGCCAGCAGCCCTCTACAGGGGTACAATGAGCAGTTCTTC.